This T cell receptor (beta chain) was captured in a study of shared clonotypes between healthy human individuals. Study-wide findings and caveats: The represented genetic and exposure-history diversity was limited by the small number of donors. Larger richness was generally estimated for naive than memory subsets.

CDR1 and CDR2 from the germline V gene are MDHEN and SYDVKM. V was shortened by 5 bases and J by 3 bases, with 14 bases between the two germline ends. The CDR3 extends over 14 amino acids. There were no recent acute infections or vaccinations among the donors, who were healthy HIV-negative adults. A word on this clone: Its target is unknown.

Repertoires were generated with immunoSEQ multiplex PCR, while TCRdb's copy carries only in-frame clones and drops some. The repertoire holds approximately 530,000 clones, with 90% to 97% as singletons. The sample consisted of naive CD4+ T cells sorted from blood. Subset specified: CD45RA+ positively selected. V usage is TRBV28 and J usage is TRBJ2-7; no clear D gene. This sequence originates from a woman in her twenties or thirties in good health. This CDR3 is CASSPTDPNYEQYF. The CDR3 DNA reads TGTGCCAGCAGTCCAACGGACCCGAACTACGAGCAGTACTTC.